The T cell receptor (beta chain) described here comes from a study of shared clonotypes between healthy human individuals (dated by TCRdb to 2018 to 2021). Turning to the overall study: The cohort included three men and a couple of women between 18 and 49 years of age. For each donor, CD4 naive and CD4 memory were each given three plates, CD8 naive was given two plates, and CD8 memory was given one plate. To estimate repertoire size and how much clonotype sharing occurs between individuals, the study deeply sequenced the blood TCR repertoires of several healthy adults. Libraries were prepared and TCR repertoires were sequenced by different laboratories using diverse techniques, in order to increase sequencing depth and limit assay-specific biases. Leukapheresis yielded between about 0.85 and 9.5 billion PBMCs per donor. Study-wide conclusions, independent of this receptor: Only blood was sampled, and tissue TCR repertoires likely differ from those in blood. Pairwise subsampling indicated that sequencing depth was expected to affect the degree of clonotype sharing among donors. The genetic and exposure-history diversity represented was limited by the small number of donors. Incomplete sequencing was indicated by rarefaction of sorted-subset datasets, despite the large sequencing depth. Naive subsets generally had larger estimated clonotype richness than memory subsets did. When a few donors were compared, the shared fraction of clonotypes was around 5.1% for naive CD4, more than 3% for naive CD8, 2.3% for memory CD4, and less than 0.5% for memory CD8. Clonotypes shared by all four sorted-subset donors showed higher generation probabilities than non-shared clonotypes.

The donors were healthy, HIV-negative adults with no recently reported acute infections or vaccinations. Every donor was a Caucasian adult living in Nashville, Tennessee, USA. CD4+ T cells were enriched through magnetic negative selection, after which naive cells were positively selected on CD45RA and the remaining negative fraction served as the memory subset. Blood was obtained by leukapheresis, after which PBMCs were separated by Ficoll-Histopaque density gradient centrifugation and cryopreserved in liquid nitrogen vapor phase. Purity and quantity of every magnetically sorted T cell population were checked by analytical flow cytometry. Genomic DNA was isolated from each sorted fraction and quantified by UV absorbance on a Nanodrop 2000c. As regards this clone: The antigen it recognizes is unknown. Base qualities are not provided; no much larger clone lies one nucleotide away.

V is trimmed back by 3 bases and J by 2 bases, and the junction contains 6 bases that no gene match accounts for. Reading the germline V gene gives CDR1 SQVTM and CDR2 ANQGSEA. Its CDR3 holds 15 amino acids, cysteine through phenylalanine. The sequence is cut down to CDR3 DNA, 45 bases in frame from base 1. Using the deep immunoSEQ assay, TCR CDR3 regions were amplified from genomic DNA by multiplex PCR. Extracted genomic DNA from each cell subset was distributed evenly across all wells of several immunoSEQ 96-well plates, and each plate was treated as a replicate. For sorted subsets, each replicate PCR was loaded with roughly 200 ng genomic DNA, equivalent to 25,000 to 35,000 T cell genomes. Purified libraries were measured with a Qubit 3.0 fluorometer, size-checked on a Bioanalyzer 2100, and measured again with the KAPA Library Quantification kit. Every immunoSEQ 96-well plate was sequenced on a dedicated single-read 150-cycle Illumina NextSeq 550 flow cell. The original pipeline was this. Because the immunoSEQ output included only junctional sequences and no quality scores, the filtering could not be the same as the filtering used for full-length reads. To assign V/J genes and CDR3, sequences were annotated against IMGT germline references using PyIR, a Python wrapper for IgBLAST v1.9. Reads were removed for weak V/J assignments (E-value above 1e-6), missing CDR3, stop codons, out-of-frame junctions, or ambiguous translated residues. V3J clonotypes were defined as sequences sharing the same inferred V gene, J gene, and CDR3 amino acid sequence. To compute the percentage overlap between repertoires, the number of shared unique clonotypes was divided by the size of the smaller repertoire. RTK rarefaction, the Chao1 estimator, and Recon v2.1 estimates of unobserved clonotypes were used to assess repertoire richness. Generation probabilities were computed with OLGA for all TCRbeta clonotypes obtained by the gDNA method from a few donors. TCRdb re-hosts the immuneACCESS table, in-frame sequences only. Its copies lack some clones; in the studies checked, an unresolved V gene accounts for under half of them, and the cause for the rest is not known. That table supplies the V and J calls and clone size; D and trimming were determined from the DNA. This sample is represented by hundreds of thousands of clones; around 67% of them were singletons. About 1.8% of the sample comes from the top ten.

The chain is made from TRBV29-1 and TRBJ1-5; a stretch of 8 junction bases matches TRBD1. This TCR was recovered from a woman in her twenties or thirties in good health. The sample was memory CD4+ T cells sorted from blood. This sample's cell subset or site label indicates: CD45RA-negative fraction. CDR3 protein: CSVDATGDGNQPQHF. The DNA sequence is given as TGCAGCGTTGACGCGACAGGGGATGGCAATCAGCCCCAGCATTTT.